This TCR beta chain was observed in a study of blood T cell repertoires in COVID-19. In the study overall: Nucleic acid was either cDNA or gDNA, and it came from T cells, B-cell-depleted T cells, or PBMCs.

Clones were read by immunoSEQ multiplex PCR, and TCRdb kept only the in-frame ones, dropping some. There are about 59,000 clones in the sample; roughly four fifths occur only once, and roughly 10% lies in the top ten. The sample comprised peripheral blood. This TCR was sampled from a human donor in a cohort sampled during active COVID-19.

CDR3 protein: CASSIQPGQNEKLFF. The DNA of the CDR3 is TGCGCCAGCAGCATACAACCGGGACAAAATGAAAAACTGTTTTTT. The chain has TRBV5-1 and TRBJ1-4, with D perhaps TRBD1 (6 bases). CDR1 is SGHRS, CDR2 YFSETQ, per germline. CDR3 length: 15 amino acids. The V and J ends lost 4 bases and 5 bases respectively, with 15 bases between them.